These 4 T cell receptor beta chains originate from one sample sequenced in a study of blood T cell repertoires in COVID-19. Sequencing used immunoSEQ multiplex PCR; TCRdb keeps in-frame clones, though not all of them. The data show around 300,000 clones, approximately 85% seen once. The source material was peripheral blood. Receptors originate from a woman in her 70s with acute or convalescent COVID-19.

This clone was found a few times. The chain recombines TRBV6-6 with TRBJ2-7; D is possibly TRBD1 (5 bases). Germline V gene data show CDR1 as MNHNY and CDR2 as SVGAGI (reference sequence). The CDR3 spans 14 residues. The V gene lost 5 bases and the J gene lost 5 bases, with 16 bases spanning the gap. The CDR3 loop is CASSGAGKVHEQYF. As DNA, the CDR3 is TGTGCCAGCAGTGGTGCAGGGAAGGTCCACGAGCAGTACTTC.

In DNA form, the CDR3 reads TGTGCCAGCAGAAGGACAGGGGGCTGGGGCACTGAAGCTTTCTTT. Its translation: CASRRTGGWGTEAFF. The rearrangement links TRBV6-5 to TRBJ1-1; 11 nucleotides line up with TRBD1. Germline CDR1 MNHEY, CDR2 SVGAGI. The CDR3 loop spans 15 amino acids. Losses at the gene ends were 6 bases for V and 4 bases for J; bases not matched to a gene: 7.

The V and J genes are TRBV5-1 and TRBJ2-7; 7 positions agree with TRBD1. Germline V gene sequence: CDR1 SGHRS, CDR2 YFSETQ. The ends lost 1 base at V and 2 bases at J; junction bases unmatched: 3. The CDR3 runs 14 residues. CDR3 sequence: CASSLIQGTYEQYF. The CDR3, as DNA: TGCGCCAGCAGCTTGATACAGGGGACCTACGAGCAGTACTTC.

The chain links TRBV3-1 (or the pseudogene TRBV3-2) to TRBJ1-2; D remains unclear. Germline CDR1 reads LGHDT; CDR2 reads YNNKEL (reference sequence). V was cut by 3 bases and J by 2 bases, with 13 bases left in between. The CDR3 length is 15 residues. The CDR3 nucleotides are TGTGCCAGCAGCCACACCGTGCGGGGAAACTATGGCTACACCTTC. It codes for CASSHTVRGNYGYTF.